These T cell receptor beta chains were read from a single sample in a study of T cell responses to AZD1222 COVID-19 vaccine. TCRdb's table, derived via immunoSEQ multiplex PCR, lists solely in-frame clones and lacks some. The table shows around 87,000 clones, with around 84% occurring only once. The specimen was peripheral blood, collected on day 0 of AZD1222 vaccination. The origin of the receptors is an adult in good health. The CDR3 runs from the conserved cysteine through the conserved F or W.

V gene: TRBV12-3/TRBV12-4; CDR3 protein: CASSTGRSNEQFF
V gene: TRBV7-9; CDR3 protein: CASSLIRGQETQYF
V gene: TRBV1; CDR3 protein: CTSSHLRTSGGVEQYF
V gene: TRBV15; CDR3 protein: CATRPLVRGAFF
V gene: TRBV7-4; CDR3 protein: CASSLRGLMAKLFF
V gene: TRBV30; CDR3 protein: CAWGPYSGGPQETQYF
V gene: TRBV18; CDR3 protein: CASSPVPSGRVREQYF
V gene: TRBV28; CDR3 protein: CASSARLAGGGPRETQYF
V gene: TRBV7-2; CDR3 protein: CASSNHNRGATQYF
V gene: TRBV6-6; CDR3 protein: CASRDEAGAYEQYF
V gene: TRBV12-3/TRBV12-4; CDR3 protein: CASSGSDSYEQYF
V gene: TRBV19; CDR3 protein: CASSRRRPNEKLFF
V gene: TRBV11-2; CDR3 protein: CASSTLQDTIYF
V gene: TRBV28; CDR3 protein: CASSLGSWGSFF
V gene: TRBV5-1; CDR3 protein: CASSLGDRVISFF
V gene: TRBV2; CDR3 protein: CASLVLAPSTDTQYF
V gene: TRBV5-1; CDR3 protein: CASSLDRQLAGELFF
V gene: TRBV30; CDR3 protein: CAWKEARKHTF
V gene: TRBV2; CDR3 protein: CASSDVVGEPEQYF
V gene: TRBV25-1; CDR3 protein: CASSKPGQGAYEQYF
V gene: TRBV6-5; CDR3 protein: CASSETVYEKLFF
V gene: TRBV18; CDR3 protein: CASSPPGASVEKLFF
V gene: TRBV27; CDR3 protein: CASSPSGRAYNEQFF
V gene: TRBV14; CDR3 protein: CASSQGEGDDSPLHF
V gene: TRBV6-1; CDR3 protein: CASSDGPDNNSPLHF
V gene: TRBV6-5; CDR3 protein: CASRPGLNEKLFF
V gene: TRBV28; CDR3 protein: CASESDGAQYF
V gene: TRBV28; CDR3 protein: CASSRTGGAFNEKLFF
V gene: TRBV27; CDR3 protein: CASSHPGLAGGYEQYF
V gene: TRBV7-2; CDR3 protein: CASSLGLWESTYEQYF
V gene: TRBV6-5; CDR3 protein: CATEPTGVGAGYTF
V gene: TRBV18; CDR3 protein: CASSPYNDEQFF
V gene: TRBV7-9; CDR3 protein: CASSPERRGDEQFF
V gene: TRBV15; CDR3 protein: CATRTGGVNTGELFF
V gene: TRBV11-2; CDR3 protein: CASSRRPDRGLNYGYTF
V gene: TRBV28; CDR3 protein: CASSRDRVGADTQYF
V gene: TRBV7-9; CDR3 protein: CASSYWRSSYNEQFF
V gene: TRBV6-5; CDR3 protein: CASRRGQFSGEQYF
V gene: TRBV5-1; CDR3 protein: CASSWGQGEVSKLFF
V gene: TRBV23-1; CDR3 protein: CAITRDSHYEQYF
V gene: TRBV5-1; CDR3 protein: CASSSRDWGNTGELFF
V gene: TRBV7-6; CDR3 protein: CASSQERGSYNEQFF
V gene: TRBV19; CDR3 protein: CASSPGTQRNNEQFF
V gene: TRBV19; CDR3 protein: CASSTIGDSNTEAFF
V gene: TRBV10-1; CDR3 protein: CASSLDRGAGYTF
V gene: TRBV18; CDR3 protein: CASSPTGGTEAFF
V gene: TRBV29-1; CDR3 protein: CSVASGGYRGGYTF
V gene: TRBV18; CDR3 protein: CASSLSRGDEQYF
V gene: TRBV29-1; CDR3 protein: CSVGAAGPPYEQYF
V gene: TRBV6-5; CDR3 protein: CASSSGDSRQETQYF
V gene: TRBV10-3; CDR3 protein: CAISESVGSPLHF
V gene: TRBV7-2; CDR3 protein: CASNNRGGGISGNTIYF
V gene: TRBV7-2; CDR3 protein: CASSLGYSYNEKLFF
V gene: TRBV5-1; CDR3 protein: CASQSAPRTSVRETQYF
V gene: TRBV7-9; CDR3 protein: CASSFRGSGAFF
V gene: TRBV7-3; CDR3 protein: CASSSPGLAGVSGANVLTF